A single sample gave rise to the 2 T cell receptor beta chains below, sequenced in a study of T cell responses to AZD1222 COVID-19 vaccine. Assay: immunoSEQ multiplex PCR; the TCRdb copy retains only in-frame clones and omits some. The table has approximately 70,000 clones, 75% to 85% seen once. The source was peripheral blood, collected on day 0 of AZD1222 vaccination. Receptors originate from an adult in good health.

The chain couples TRBV7-9 to TRBJ1-6; TRBD1 matches at 8 bases. CDR3 length: 15 residues. Germline assignment: CDR1 SEHNR and CDR2 FQNEAQ (reference sequence). Trimming removed 5 bases from V and 8 bases from J; junction bases left unmatched: 8. The CDR3 DNA sequence: TGTGCCAGCAGCCCCGACAGGGGCCTCGATTCACCCCTCCACTTT. It is translated as CASSPDRGLDSPLHF.

The V call is TRBV19, the J call TRBJ2-3; D is undetermined. The CDR3 length is 13 residues. CDR1 LNHDA and CDR2 SQIVND come from the germline V gene (reference sequence). The V end was cut by 2 bases, the J end by 3 bases, with 6 bases between. The CDR3 nucleotides read TGTGCCAGTAGTATATCTAAGACAGATACGCAGTATTTT. It translates to CASSISKTDTQYF.